The 25 T cell receptor beta chains presented below share a single source sample, sequenced in a study of cytomegalovirus exposure and HLA in healthy donors (dated by TCRdb to about 2017). Libraries were made using the immunoSEQ multiplex PCR assay. A mixture of 60 forward primers for TCR Vbeta segments and 13 reverse primers for TCR Jbeta segments was used in the multiplex PCR. The source is immuneACCESS, and TCRdb retained only in-frame sequences with V and J called. Part of the clones is not carried over; for the studies checked, unresolved V genes explain less than half of this, and the remainder is unexplained. The sample has hundreds of thousands of clones on record, approximately 80% of them singletons. The biggest ten clones account for approximately 3.9% of the sample. The sample taken for sequencing was PBMCs. These receptors were obtained from a male donor in good health and CMV-seronegative.

This clone showed up just a few times. The chain recombines TRBV5-8 with TRBJ2-3; 11 positions agree with TRBD2. Per the germline V gene, CDR1 is SGHTS and CDR2 is YDEGEE. The ends lost 2 bases at V and 4 bases at J; junction bases unmatched: 6. This CDR3 has 16 amino acids. CDR3 nucleotide sequence: TGTGCCAGCAGCTTAGAGGGACTAGCGGTGGCAGATACGCAGTATTTT. Its translation is CASSLEGLAVADTQYF.

V gene TRBV25-1 combines with J gene TRBJ2-7; TRBD1 aligns across 9 bases. Germline CDR1 is MGHDK and CDR2 is SYGVNS. Unmatched junction bases numbered 3, after V lost 5 bases and J lost 1 base. There are 14 residues in the CDR3. In DNA, the CDR3 is TGTGCCAGCAGTCCGGGACAGGGATCCTACGAGCAGTACTTC. Translation: CASSPGQGSYEQYF.

This chain joins TRBV29-1 and TRBJ1-2; D ambiguous. Germline CDR1 is SQVTM and CDR2 is ANQGSEA. The V end lost 6 bases, the J end lost 4 bases, and 12 bases lay between the germline ends. This CDR3 comprises 12 residues. CDR3 bases: TGCAGCGTGCGGGTTTCAAGCTATGGCTACACCTTC. Residues: CSVRVSSYGYTF.

This rearrangement joins TRBV15 to TRBJ1-3; D is perhaps TRBD1 (5 bases). Trimming took 5 bases from V and 0 from J, leaving 26 bases between them. Per the germline V gene, CDR1 is LNHNV and CDR2 is YYDKDF (reference sequence). The length of the CDR3 is 20 residues. The CDR3 loop is CATSVGQLTASPSSGNTIYF. The CDR3 nucleotides are TGTGCCACCAGCGTGGGGCAGTTGACCGCCTCTCCATCCTCTGGAAACACCATATATTTT.

V and J are TRBV12-5 and TRBJ2-3, with D tentatively TRBD2 (5 bases). Trimming shortened V by 7 bases and J by 2 bases, and 10 bases separated the two germline ends. The CDR3 spans 13 residues. Germline-derived CDR1 and CDR2 are LGHNT and FRNRAP. The CDR3 region is CASAPRDTDTQYF. The CDR3 region has the DNA TGTGCTAGTGCTCCACGGGACACAGATACGCAGTATTTT.

CDR3 bases: TGTGCCAGTAGTATAGTGGTAGCGGGAGACGAGACCCAGTACTTC. It yields the protein CASSIVVAGDETQYF. The chain employs TRBV19 and TRBJ2-5; 9 bases line up with TRBD2. Unmatched junction bases numbered 5, after V lost 1 base and J lost 5 bases. CDR3 length: 15 amino acids. Germline CDR1 LNHDA, CDR2 SQIVND (reference sequence).

This clone occurred a few times. The chain links TRBV29-1 to TRBJ1-1; tentatively, D is TRBD1 (5 bases). The V and J ends lost 7 bases and 2 bases respectively, with 11 bases between them. This CDR3 region has 12 residues. The germline V gene has CDR1 SQVTM and CDR2 ANQGSEA. The CDR3 region is CSAPGVNTEAFF. For the CDR3, the DNA is TGCAGCGCTCCGGGGGTAAACACTGAAGCTTTCTTT.

Here the CDR3 reads CASSSFGQDNYGYTF. The CDR3 coding sequence is TGTGCCAGTAGTAGCTTTGGACAAGACAACTATGGCTACACCTTC. The chain carries TRBV19 and TRBJ1-2, with D maybe TRBD1 (5 bases). The length of the CDR3 is 15 residues. Germline CDR1 and CDR2: LNHDA and SQIVND (reference sequence). V shed 4 bases and J shed 2 bases, with 14 bases lying between them.

V and J are TRBV21-1 and TRBJ2-7; the D call in the table, TRBD2, was not verified against the DNA. TRBV21-1 is flagged as a pseudogene. The CDR3 has 16 amino acids. This chain's CDR3 is CASSKVGLAGSYEQYF. The DNA of the CDR3 is TGTGCCAGCAGCAAAGTCGGACTAGCGGGATCCTACGAGCAGTACTTC.

The V and J genes are TRBV30 and TRBJ1-1, with 7 bases fitting TRBD1. The CDR3 extends over 16 amino acids. The germline gives CDR1 GTSNPN, CDR2 SVGIG (reference sequence). V dropped 0 bases and J dropped 2; count of bases not matched to a gene: 9. CDR3 sequence (DNA): TGTGCCTGGAGTGTACCAGGGGGTGGTTCAAACACTGAAGCTTTCTTT. Protein product: CAWSVPGGGSNTEAFF.

This clone showed up just a few times. This chain joins TRBV5-4 and TRBJ2-3, with D uncertain. Germline CDR1 SGHNT, CDR2 YYREEE (reference sequence). The CDR3 consists of 14 residues. Trimming shortened V by 1 base and J by 2 bases, and 8 bases separated the two germline ends. This chain's CDR3 is CASSLPGATDTQYF. CDR3 sequence (DNA): TGTGCCAGCAGCTTGCCTGGAGCCACAGATACGCAGTATTTT.

This rearrangement joins TRBV5-1 to TRBJ2-3; 8 positions agree with TRBD2. Germline V gives CDR1 SGHRS, CDR2 YFSETQ. V lost 1 base to trimming and J lost 1 base; unmatched junction nucleotides: 14. This CDR3 contains 19 residues. The CDR3 nucleotides are TGCGCCAGCAGCTTGAGTCCGGGGGCTACTAGCGGACGCACAGATACGCAGTATTTT. Translating it yields CASSLSPGATSGRTDTQYF.

J is TRBJ2-1 and V is TRBV5-4, with TRBD2 matching over 11 bases. CDR1 and CDR2 (germline): SGHNT, YYREEE (reference sequence). V lost 4 bases and J lost 4; bases outside the gene matches: 4. This CDR3 has 15 residues. The CDR3 bases are TGTGCCAGCAGCCTAGGGACTAGCGGATACAATGAGCAGTTCTTC. Residues: CASSLGTSGYNEQFF.

The chain joins TRBV15 to TRBJ2-1; TRBD2 agrees at 10 bases. Trimming took 1 base from V and 8 from J; bases not matched to a gene: 20. Germline V gene lookup returns CDR1 LNHNV and CDR2 YYDKDF (reference sequence). This CDR3 has 20 residues. The CDR3 DNA reads TGTGCCACCAGCAGAGTTTCCACGACTTTAGTAGCGGGAGGAGGCGATGAGCAGTTCTTC. Translated: CATSRVSTTLVAGGGDEQFF.

The chain combines TRBV7-9 with TRBJ2-2; TRBD1 matches at 8 bases. The CDR3 extends over 16 amino acids. Germline CDR1 SEHNR, CDR2 FQNEAQ (reference sequence). The V segment lost 5 bases and the J segment 1 base; nucleotides outside the gene matches: 6. CDR3 DNA: TGTGCCAGCAGCCACCGGACAGGGTTGAACACCGGGGAGCTGTTTTTT. Translated: CASSHRTGLNTGELFF.

The CDR3 DNA is TGTGCCAGCAGTTACGTCCCGTTCAGGCCTGGCTATGGCTACACCTTC. It codes for CASSYVPFRPGYGYTF. The chain links TRBV6-5 to TRBJ1-2; D call uncertain. Germline V gene sequence: CDR1 MNHEY, CDR2 SVGAGI. Trimming took off 2 bases at V and 4 bases at J, with 17 bases between the two ends. This CDR3 has 16 residues.

The CDR3 sequence is CASSPGEGEQYF. DNA of the CDR3: TGTGCCAGCAGCCCGGGAGAGGGCGAGCAGTACTTC. The chain uses TRBV7-9 and TRBJ2-5; D possibly corresponds to TRBD2 (6 bases). The DNA end favors TRBJ2-7, so the J call may be wrong. From germline, CDR1 is SEHNR and CDR2 FQNEAQ (reference sequence). This CDR3 region has 12 residues.

This chain connects TRBV2 to TRBJ1-6; TRBD1 agrees at 9 bases. The V gene's germline CDR1 is SNHLY and CDR2 FYNNEI. This CDR3 comprises 14 residues. With V trimmed by 6 bases and J by 9 bases, 6 bases remained unmatched. The CDR3 sequence is CASSGQGSGSPLHF. The CDR3, as DNA: TGTGCCAGCAGCGGACAGGGGAGCGGTTCACCCCTCCACTTT.

The rearrangement joins TRBV5-4 to TRBJ2-7; D may be TRBD1 (6 bases). The V and J ends lost 5 bases and 0 bases respectively, with 12 bases between them. The CDR3 is made up of 14 amino acids. Germline CDR1 reads SGHNT; CDR2 reads YYREEE (reference sequence). In DNA, the CDR3 is TGTGCCAGCAGGGAAGGGACATCCTCCTACGAGCAGTACTTC. Amino acid sequence: CASREGTSSYEQYF.

The V call is TRBV18, the J call TRBJ2-7; tentatively, D is TRBD1 (6 bases). This CDR3 has 13 amino acids. Germline loops: CDR1 KGHSH, CDR2 LQKENI. The V end lost 1 base, the J end lost 5 bases, and 9 bases lay between the germline ends. CDR3 bases: TGTGCCAGCTCACCACGGGGGCAGGACGAGCAGTACTTC. Amino acids: CASSPRGQDEQYF. The full variable domain, with the rest looked up from reference TRBV18 and TRBJ2-7, is NAGVMQNPRHLVRRRGQEARLRCSPMKGHSHVYWYRQLPEEGLKFMVYLQKENIIDESGMPKERFSAEFPKEGPSILRIQQVVRGDSAAYFCASSPRGQDEQYFGPGTRLTVT.

The chain employs TRBV6-1 and TRBJ2-3; 8 nucleotides match TRBD1. Germline V CDR1 and CDR2: MNHNS, SASEGT. V lost 5 bases, J lost 2 bases, and 6 bases stayed unmatched. The length of the CDR3 is 15 residues. CDR3 bases: TGTGCCAGCAGTCTGACAGGGGTGGACACAGATACGCAGTATTTT. It encodes CASSLTGVDTDTQYF.

The chain recombines TRBV5-4 with TRBJ2-3, with 9 bases matching TRBD2. The CDR3 length is 15 residues. From germline, CDR1 is SGHNT and CDR2 YYREEE (reference sequence). With 7 bases clipped from V and 5 bases from J, the junction kept 11 bases outside the gene matches. The CDR3: CASSDLAGSRDTQYF. CDR3 coding DNA: TGTGCCAGCTCGGATCTAGCGGGGTCGAGAGATACGCAGTATTTT.

The chain carries TRBV6-1 and TRBJ2-3; 7 bases are shared with TRBD2. J gave up 0 bases and V 2 bases, and 11 bases lay outside the gene matches. The germline V gene encodes CDR1 MNHNS and CDR2 SASEGT. This CDR3 contains 18 residues. The DNA for the CDR3 is TGTGCCAGCAGTGAATGGTCCGGAGGGGAGGGTAGCACAGATACGCAGTATTTT. It is translated as CASSEWSGGEGSTDTQYF.

The V call is TRBV6-5, the J call TRBJ2-3, with TRBD1 matching over 9 bases. After removal of 4 bases from V and 5 bases from J, the junction contained 4 bases not matched to a gene. From germline, CDR1 is MNHEY and CDR2 SVGAGI. This CDR3 has 14 amino acids. The CDR3 region has the DNA TGTGCCAGCAGTTGGACAGGGGAGCGAGATACGCAGTATTTT. Encoded protein: CASSWTGERDTQYF.

The chain combines TRBV6-5 with TRBJ2-7; D call uncertain. The germline V gene has CDR1 MNHEY and CDR2 SVGAGI. This CDR3 is built from 13 residues. Between the trimmed V and J ends, which lost 5 bases and 1 base, there was a span of 9 bases. The chain's CDR3 is CASSRSESYEQYF. The CDR3 DNA sequence: TGTGCCAGCAGTCGATCCGAGTCCTACGAGCAGTACTTC.